This T cell receptor beta chain was captured in a study of blood T cells in healthy people across ages. PBMCs numbering at least 7 million were isolated per sample. General study findings and limits: Compared with aged donors, long-lived donors showed fewer expanded clones, suggesting selection. Donor CMV status was unknown, possibly confounding expanded clonotype changes. PBMCs that were unsorted prevented a conclusive naive versus antigen-experienced comparison.

A second PCR, run for about 7 to 11 cycles, used a sample-barcoded 5' primer plus a J-beta primer mix. TCRdb ran MiXCR on the 5' RACE reads and lists one entry per CDR3 protein. The data contain about 900,000 distinct CDR3 sequences, roughly 52% of them singletons. This CDR3 has 15 amino acids. Germline values: CDR1 SGDLS, CDR2 YYNGEE. Trimming cost V 0 bases and J 2 bases, with 10 bases left between them. On this clonotype: What it binds is not known.

Sequencing used blood. The rearrangement uses TRBV9 and TRBJ2-3; either TRBD1 or TRBD2 may fit D (5 bases each). The receptor was isolated from a man aged 25-45 years in good health. CDR3: CASSVGPGATDTQYF. Here the CDR3 DNA reads TGTGCCAGCAGCGTAGGACCCGGGGCCACAGATACGCAGTATTTT. The variable domain in full, with the rest retrieved from reference TRBV9 and TRBJ2-3, is DSGVTQTPKHLITATGQRVTLRCSPRSGDLSVYWYQQSLDQGLQFLIQYYNGEERAKGNILERFSAQQFPDLHSELNLSSLELGDSALYFCASSVGPGATDTQYFGPGTRLTVL.